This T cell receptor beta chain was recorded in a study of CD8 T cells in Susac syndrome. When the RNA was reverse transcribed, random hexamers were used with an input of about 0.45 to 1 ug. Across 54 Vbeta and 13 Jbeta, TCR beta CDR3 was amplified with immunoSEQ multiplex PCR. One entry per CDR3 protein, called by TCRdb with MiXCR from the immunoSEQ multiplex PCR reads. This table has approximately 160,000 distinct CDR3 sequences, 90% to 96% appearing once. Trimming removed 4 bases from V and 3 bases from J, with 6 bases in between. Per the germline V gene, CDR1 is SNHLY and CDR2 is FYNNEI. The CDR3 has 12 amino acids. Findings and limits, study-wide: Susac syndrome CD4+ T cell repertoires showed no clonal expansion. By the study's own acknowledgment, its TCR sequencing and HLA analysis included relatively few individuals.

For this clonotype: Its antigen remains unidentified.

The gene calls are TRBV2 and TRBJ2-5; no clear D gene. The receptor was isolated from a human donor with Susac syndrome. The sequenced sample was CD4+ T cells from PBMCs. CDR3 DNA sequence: TGTGCCAGCAGTGTAATAGAAGAGACCCAGTACTTC. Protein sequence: CASSVIEETQYF.